One sample yielded the 25 T cell receptor beta chains listed below, sequenced in a study of response to subunit inactivated influenza vaccine. TCRdb re-called the RT-PCR reads with MiXCR, one entry per CDR3 protein. This sample has around 470,000 distinct CDR3 sequences, with approximately 7.3% found just once. Sequencing was performed on PBMCs from blood, taken approximately 25 months after vaccination. Receptors were obtained from a man between 45 and 75 years old who received an inactivated influenza vaccine.

The chain links TRBV7-8 to TRBJ2-7; D unresolved. The CDR3 covers 15 residues. Trimming took 1 base from V and 0 from J, leaving 10 bases between them. Germline V gives CDR1 SGHVS, CDR2 FQNEAQ. CDR3 bases: TGTGCCAGCAGCTTAGAAGGCCTGCCCTCCTACGAGCAGTACTTC. It is translated as CASSLEGLPSYEQYF. The full variable domain, with the rest looked up from reference TRBV7-8 and TRBJ2-7, is GAGVSQSPRYKVAKRGQDVALRCDPISGHVSLFWYQQALGQGPEFLTYFQNEAQLDKSGLPSDRFFAERPEGSVSTLKIQRTQQEDSAVYLCASSLEGLPSYEQYFGPGTRLTVT.

This chain connects TRBV4-2 to TRBJ1-2; 7 nucleotides align to TRBD1. The ends lost 3 bases at V and 4 bases at J; junction bases unmatched: 8. Germline V gene data show CDR1 as LGHNA and CDR2 as YNFKEQ. The CDR3 totals 15 residues. The CDR3 nucleotides read TGTGCCAGCAGCCAGCCCGGGGACAGTTTCTATGGCTACACCTTC. This gives the protein CASSQPGDSFYGYTF.

This clonotype was seen many times. This chain connects TRBV6-1 to TRBJ2-4; 8 bases are a match to TRBD1. V lost 9 bases to trimming and J lost 6 bases; unmatched junction nucleotides: 4. The CDR3 spans 12 residues. Per germline, CDR1 MNHNS and CDR2 SASEGT. The CDR3: CASRTGGNIQYF. In nucleotides, the CDR3 is TGTGCCAGTCGTACAGGGGGAAACATTCAGTACTTC.

This clonotype occurred many times. The rearrangement joins TRBV6-5 to TRBJ2-2; D may be TRBD1 or TRBD2 (5 bases each). The CDR3 is 16 residues long. V lost 3 bases to trimming and J lost 1 base, with 12 bases between them. Germline CDR1 is MNHEY and CDR2 is SVGAGI. The CDR3 nucleotides are TGTGCCAGCAGTTATTCCGGGACCTTGAACACCGGGGAGCTGTTTTTT. Its protein is CASSYSGTLNTGELFF.

The rearrangement uses TRBV19 and TRBJ1-3, with D uncertain. V was trimmed by 0 bases and J by 0 bases, leaving 6 bases between them. The CDR3 is made up of 15 amino acids. Germline loops: CDR1 LNHDA, CDR2 SQIVND (reference sequence). The CDR3 sequence: CASSIDRSSGNTIYF. The DNA for the CDR3 is TGTGCCAGTAGTATAGATCGGAGCTCTGGAAACACCATATATTTT.

Ten or more counts support this clonotype. The rearrangement links TRBV7-8 to TRBJ2-1; TRBD2 matches 7 bases. Per germline, CDR1 SGHVS and CDR2 FQNEAQ. V lost 0 bases and J lost 7; bases outside the gene matches: 21. The CDR3 has 20 residues. DNA for the CDR3: TGTGCCAGCAGCTTAGCTCCCAATTTGCAGCTGGGCGGGAGCTTGAATGAGCAGTTCTTC. This encodes CASSLAPNLQLGGSLNEQFF.

This sequence joins TRBV12-3 or TRBV12-4 and TRBJ1-3; 7 bases align to TRBD1. The ends lost 5 bases at V and 9 bases at J; junction bases unmatched: 4. The CDR3 is 12 amino acids. DNA for the CDR3: TGTGCCAGCAGTAATACAGGGGCCACCATATATTTT. Translating gives CASSNTGATIYF.

The chain carries TRBV7-2 and TRBJ1-2, with unresolved D. The CDR3 totals 15 residues. V dropped 3 bases and J dropped 2 bases, with 13 bases sitting between them. CDR1 is SGHTA, CDR2 FQGNSA, per germline. The CDR3 DNA reads TGTGCCAGCAGCTTCTACATGACGGAGAACTATGGCTACACCTTC. This encodes CASSFYMTENYGYTF.

The table lists this clonotype with many counts. The gene calls are TRBV7-6 and TRBJ2-1; perhaps D is TRBD1 or TRBD2 (6 bases each). Germline V gene sequence: CDR1 SGHVS, CDR2 FNYEAQ. The CDR3 contains 15 residues. Trimming stripped 4 bases from V and 6 bases from J, with 16 bases between. CDR3 sequence reads: CASSSGTEGGNEQFF. CDR3 DNA sequence: TGTGCCAGCAGCTCCGGGACGGAGGGGGGCAATGAGCAGTTCTTC.

As regards this clonotype: A read error is possible here, since a much larger clone lies one base away. V gene TRBV5-1 combines with J gene TRBJ2-6, with D perhaps given as TRBD1 or TRBD2 (5 bases each). Per the germline V gene, CDR1 is SGHRS and CDR2 is YFSETQ. The CDR3 has 19 amino acids. The CDR3 DNA reads TGCGCCGGCAGCTTGGCCTTTGATTGGAGAGGGACCGGGGCCAACGTCCTGACTTTC. It specifies CAGSLAFDWRGTGANVLTF.

The sample holds a few counts of this clonotype. The junction departs from the called germline gene at one end, perhaps through a read error. This chain joins TRBV20-1 and TRBJ2-2, with D possibly TRBD2 on 5 matching bases. CDR1 is DFQATT and CDR2 is SNEGSKA in the germline V gene (reference sequence). The CDR3 runs to 16 residues. CDR3 residues: CGARGNRRSNTGELFF. DNA of the CDR3: TGCGGTGCTAGAGGGAATCGGAGATCGAACACCGGGGAGCTGTTTTTT.

The chain is built from TRBV10-3 and TRBJ2-2; the match to TRBD1 covers 7 bases. The V gene's germline CDR1 is ENHRY and CDR2 SYGVKD. The CDR3 totals 13 residues. The junction had 10 bases not matched to a gene; V was cut back by 11 bases and J by 7 bases. The CDR3 coding sequence is TGTGCCCATCAACAGGGGCGTAGCGGGGAGCTGTTTTTT. Translated: CAHQQGRSGELFF.

The J gene is TRBJ1-3, the V gene TRBV25-1; D ambiguous. Deletions cut 5 bases from V and 0 bases from J, with 11 bases between. The CDR3 runs 15 residues. Germline CDR1 and CDR2: MGHDK and SYGVNS. CDR3 amino acids: CASSRDGYSGNTIYF. The DNA of the CDR3 is TGTGCCAGCAGTCGAGACGGATACTCTGGAAACACCATATATTTT.

This clonotype was seen a handful of times. This chain links TRBV18 with TRBJ1-6, with a weak D call TRBD1 (5 bases). CDR1 KGHSH and CDR2 LQKENI come from the germline V gene. Trimming cost V 3 bases and J 0 bases, with 21 bases left between them. This CDR3 contains 20 residues. DNA of the CDR3: TGTGCCAGCTCACCCCTCCCCGTTGGGGGAAAAAGCTCCTATAATTCACCCCTCCACTTT. Encoded protein: CASSPLPVGGKSSYNSPLHF.

This clonotype was picked up many times. The V gene is TRBV3-1, the J gene TRBJ2-2; D might be TRBD1 (6 bases). Germline assignment: CDR1 LGHDT and CDR2 YNNKEL (reference sequence). The V gene lost 3 bases and the J gene lost 3 bases, with 17 bases spanning the gap. There are 17 residues in the CDR3. The DNA for the CDR3 is TGTGCCAGCAGCCACCCCCTCCGGGACACCTACACCGGGGAGCTGTTTTTT. Its translation is CASSHPLRDTYTGELFF.

This clonotype was observed many times. V gene TRBV20-1 combines with J gene TRBJ2-1; possibly TRBD1 for D (5 bases). Per germline, CDR1 DFQATT and CDR2 SNEGSKA (reference sequence). Trimming pared 0 bases from V and 6 bases from J, leaving 15 bases between. CDR3 length equals 15 residues. The CDR3 nucleotides are TGCAGTGCTAGAGATTGGTATACAGGTGGCAATGAGCAGTTCTTC. This translates into CSARDWYTGGNEQFF.

The chain recombines TRBV15 with TRBJ2-7; D is perhaps TRBD1 (6 bases). The V and J ends lost 1 base and 0 bases respectively, with 10 bases between them. CDR1 is LNHNV and CDR2 is YYDKDF in the germline V gene (reference sequence). The CDR3 totals 15 residues. The CDR3 bases are TGTGCCACCAGCAGAGCAGGGGCCGTCTCCTACGAGCAGTACTTC. Residues: CATSRAGAVSYEQYF.

There are many counts of this clonotype. The chain combines TRBV10-2 with TRBJ2-1, with D perhaps TRBD2 (5 bases). Trimming pared 4 bases from V and 2 bases from J, leaving 12 bases between. This CDR3 comprises 15 residues. Germline V gene sequence: CDR1 WSHSY, CDR2 SAAADI. CDR3 bases: TGCGCCAGCAGTGGAACGGGAAAGGCCTACAATGAGCAGTTCTTC. As protein: CASSGTGKAYNEQFF.

This clonotype occurred many times. The rearrangement links TRBV18 to TRBJ2-6; D gene ambiguous. The CDR3 consists of 12 residues. The germline V gene encodes CDR1 KGHSH and CDR2 LQKENI. Trimming took 5 bases from V and 10 from J, leaving 9 bases between them. The CDR3 nucleotides read TGTGCCAGCTCAGTAGGCCGTAACGTCCTGACTTTC. It codes for CASSVGRNVLTF.

This clonotype has a handful of counts. This chain joins TRBV5-1 and TRBJ2-7; TRBD1 aligns across 8 bases. There are 17 residues in the CDR3. V lost 0 bases and J lost 2; bases outside the gene matches: 10. Germline V gives CDR1 SGHRS, CDR2 YFSETQ. The CDR3: CASSLGPTGQATYEQYF. Here the CDR3 DNA reads TGCGCCAGCAGCTTGGGCCCCACGGGACAGGCAACCTACGAGCAGTACTTC.

The chain combines TRBV6-5 with TRBJ1-6; TRBD1 matches at 8 bases. The CDR3 covers 18 residues. After removal of 0 bases from V and 0 bases from J, the junction contained 4 bases not matched to a gene. CDR1 is MNHEY and CDR2 is SVGAGI in the germline V gene. CDR3 amino acids: CASSYSTGAGSYNSPLHF. CDR3 nucleotide sequence: TGTGCCAGCAGTTACTCGACAGGGGCAGGCTCCTATAATTCACCCCTCCACTTT.

The sample holds many counts of this clonotype. The V gene is TRBV5-5, the J gene TRBJ2-7; no clear D gene. Germline V gene lookup returns CDR1 SGHKS and CDR2 YYEKEE (reference sequence). V was cut by 1 base and J by 2 bases, with 10 bases left in between. This CDR3 has 14 residues. The CDR3 region has the DNA TGTGCCAGCAGCTTGTCCCTCAGAACCTACGAGCAGTACTTC. Translation: CASSLSLRTYEQYF. Full variable domain (missing parts from reference TRBV5-5 and TRBJ2-7): DAGVTQSPTHLIKTRGQQVTLRCSPISGHKSVSWYQQVLGQGPQFIFQYYEKEERGRGNFPDRFSARQFPNYSSELNVNALLLGDSALYLCASSLSLRTYEQYFGPGTRLTVT.

Comment on this clonotype: This may be a read error: a much more frequent sequence differs by one nucleotide. This sequence joins TRBV12-3 or TRBV12-4 and TRBJ1-5; no clear D. The CDR3 extends over 14 amino acids. Here the CDR3 reads CASSLMGSNQLQHF. The CDR3 DNA follows: TGTGCCAGCAGTTTGATGGGGAGCAATCAGCTCCAGCATTTT.

The chain recombines TRBV11-2 with TRBJ1-1, with unresolved D. CDR3 length: 11 amino acids. The V and J ends lost 1 base and 8 bases respectively, with 5 bases between them. Germline CDR1 is SGHAT and CDR2 is FQNNGV. CDR3 bases: TGTGCCAGCAGCTTAGGGTTCGAAGCTTTCTTT. This encodes CASSLGFEAFF.

In its sample, this clonotype was seen many times. The chain has TRBV20-1 and TRBJ2-7; the D gene is possibly TRBD2 (6 bases). Trimming cost V 0 bases and J 4 bases, with 16 bases left between them. Germline-derived CDR1 and CDR2 are DFQATT and SNEGSKA (reference sequence). The CDR3 loop spans 15 amino acids. The CDR3 spells CSARDHAGRVYEQYF. CDR3 DNA: TGCAGTGCTAGAGATCACGCGGGACGGGTTTACGAGCAGTACTTC.